A selection of T cell receptor beta chains follows, all from one sample in a study of cytomegalovirus exposure and HLA in healthy donors. Here immunoSEQ multiplex PCR was the method, and the copy in TCRdb shows in-frame clones only, minus some. The sample has 98,000 or so clones; around 95% are singletons. The material sequenced was PBMCs. All receptors derive from a woman aged 18-29 years in good health and CMV-seronegative. Both conserved end residues are part of each CDR3. A D gene is named only where the DNA matches it firmly. Some rows have no size entry. The others give once, few or many, or a class for an expanded clone.

>.|TRBV5-1|TRBJ2-2|TRBD1
TGCGCCAGCAGCTTGGCCGGGACAGCGAACACCGGGGAGCTGTTTTTT
CASSLAGTANTGELFF
>.|TRBV12-5|TRBJ2-3|TRBD1
TGTGCTAGTGGTTCATCCGGGACAGGGACCCCAGCAGATACGCAGTATTTT
CASGSSGTGTPADTQYF
>.|TRBV27|TRBJ1-5|TRBD1
TGTGCCAGCAGTATTAACAGGGGGGATCAGCCCCAGCATTTT
CASSINRGDQPQHF
>.|TRBV5-1|TRBJ2-3|.
TGCGCCAGCAGCTTCCAGGGGTCGGGTAGCACAGATACGCAGTATTTT
CASSFQGSGSTDTQYF
>.|TRBV5-1|TRBJ2-7|TRBD1
TGCGCCAGCAGCTTTGGGACAGGGGGATACGAGCAGTACTTC
CASSFGTGGYEQYF
>.|TRBV6-5|TRBJ1-2|.
TGTGCCAGCAGTTACAGTCACTACTATGGCTACACCTTC
CASSYSHYYGYTF
>.|TRBV21-1|TRBJ2-1|.
TGTGCCAGCAGCCTATCCCACCCGAGCTCCTACAATGAGCAGTTCTTC
CASSLSHPSSYNEQFF
>.|TRBV7-9|TRBJ2-1|TRBD1
TGTGCCAGCAGCCAGGGACAGTCCTACAATGAGCAGTTCTTC
CASSQGQSYNEQFF
>.|TRBV15|TRBJ2-6|TRBD1
TGTGCCACCAGCGCCACAGGGGACGGGGCCAACGTCCTGACTTTC
CATSATGDGANVLTF
>.|TRBV5-6|TRBJ2-7|TRBD1
TGTGCCAGCAGCACGACACAGGGGTGGGAGCAGTACTTC
CASSTTQGWEQYF
>.|TRBV5-8|TRBJ2-2|.
TGTGCCAGCAGCTTGGTTTACGGTTTGAACACCGGGGAGCTGTTTTTT
CASSLVYGLNTGELFF
>.|TRBV18|TRBJ2-7|TRBD1
TGTGCCAGCTCAGCTGGTGAGCCGGGGACAGTCCCGACCTCCTACGAGCAGTACTTC
CASSAGEPGTVPTSYEQYF
>.|TRBV5-4|TRBJ1-1|TRBD1
TGTGCCAGCAGCGGGACAGGGGCTGAAGCTTTCTTT
CASSGTGAEAFF
>.|TRBV5-4|TRBJ2-3|TRBD2
TGTGCCAGCAGCATCGCGGGGGGGCAGACAGATACGCAGTATTTT
CASSIAGGQTDTQYF
>.|TRBV18|TRBJ1-1|TRBD1
TGTGCCAGCTCACCACACAGGGGGGGGGACACTGAAGCTTTCTTT
CASSPHRGGDTEAFF
>.|TRBV27|TRBJ1-2|TRBD1
TGTGCCAGCAGTCCCGGTGGAGGGGGCGTCTATGGCTACACCTTC
CASSPGGGGVYGYTF
>.|TRBV11-3|TRBJ1-2|TRBD1
TGTGCCAGCTTTTTCGGACAGGCGGCTTGTGATGGCTACACCTTC
CASFFGQAACDGYTF
>.|TRBV27|TRBJ2-2|.
TGTGCCAGCAGTTTTGTAGGACAGCTGAACACCGGGGAGCTGTTTTTT
CASSFVGQLNTGELFF
>.|TRBV2|TRBJ2-1|.
TGTGCCAGCGGCCCTAGCTCCTACAATGAGCAGTTCTTC
CASGPSSYNEQFF
>.|TRBV5-1|TRBJ2-5|.
TGCGCCAGCAGCTTTAGAGTCCAAGAGACCCAGTACTTC
CASSFRVQETQYF
>.|TRBV5-1|TRBJ2-3|.
TGCGCCAGCAGCCCGGCTTCAGGGTATAGCACAGATACGCAGTATTTT
CASSPASGYSTDTQYF
>.|TRBV6-6|TRBJ1-4|.
TGTGCCAGCAGTCCGTCACAGGGAGGGATTGAAAAACTGTTTTTT
CASSPSQGGIEKLFF
>.|TRBV6-1|TRBJ1-6|TRBD1
TGTGCCAGCAGTGGAACAGGGGCTCATTCACCCCTCCACTTT
CASSGTGAHSPLHF
>few|TRBV28|TRBJ2-6|TRBD1
TGTGCCAGCCGCGCTACAGGGGTAGGGGCCAACGTCCTGACTTTC
CASRATGVGANVLTF
>.|TRBV2|TRBJ2-7|.
TGTGCCAGCAGTGCCAGGGTCCACGAGCAGTACTTC
CASSARVHEQYF
>.|TRBV7-9|TRBJ1-1|TRBD1
TGTGCCAGCAGTAGGTCAGGGGGCACTGAAGCTTTCTTT
CASSRSGGTEAFF
>once|TRBV5-1|TRBJ2-7|.
TGCGCCAGCAGCTTGGAAGCTAAATACGAGCAGTACTTC
CASSLEAKYEQYF
>.|TRBV10-3|TRBJ2-5|.
TGTGCCATCAGTGAGTCGCCGGGGGAGGAGACCCAGTACTTC
CAISESPGEETQYF
>.|TRBV5-1|TRBJ2-7|.
TGCGCCAGCAGCTTGGGGGACTCCTTACCCTACGAGCAGTACTTC
CASSLGDSLPYEQYF
>.|TRBV21-1|TRBJ2-5|.
TGTGCCAGCAGTCCTTATCGGGCTAGCGGGGGACAAGAGACCCAGTACTTC
CASSPYRASGGQETQYF
>.|TRBV2|TRBJ1-1|.
TGTGCCAGCTCACAAGGAGGAGGGTTTGAAGCTTTCTTT
CASSQGGGFEAFF
>.|TRBV23-1|TRBJ2-5|.
TGCGCCAGCAGTCAATGGGACAAAGAGACCCAGTACTTC
CASSQWDKETQYF
>.|TRBV6-6|TRBJ2-7|.
TGTGCCAGCAGCTATCGAAGCGAGCAGTACTTC
CASSYRSEQYF
>.|TRBV6-6|TRBJ1-5|.
TGTGCCAGCAGTTACAGCGGTCAGCCCCAGCATTTT
CASSYSGQPQHF
>once|TRBV28|TRBJ1-5|.
TGTGCCAGCAGTTTACCGGCCCCAGGGAGGGGGATAGTAGCCCAGCATTTT
CASSLPAPGRGIVAQHF
>.|TRBV21-1|TRBJ1-4|.
TGTGCCAGCAGCAAAGCGCGACAAAGTGGGTCCCGAAATGAAAAACTGTTTTTT
CASSKARQSGSRNEKLFF
>.|TRBV7-3|TRBJ2-3|TRBD2
TGTGCCAGCAGCGTAGCGGGGGGGCATGGAGATACGCAGTATTTT
CASSVAGGHGDTQYF
>.|TRBV5-1|TRBJ2-3|.
TGCGCCAGCAGCTTAAGGAGGGGGCTGAGCGATACGCAGTATTTT
CASSLRRGLSDTQYF
>.|TRBV7-9|TRBJ2-7|.
TGTGCCAGCAGCTTTTTGGGGGCAACCTACGAGCAGTACTTC
CASSFLGATYEQYF
>.|TRBV5-4|TRBJ1-6|.
TGTGCCAGCAGCTTGGGCGGGAGCTCCTATAATTCACCCCTCCACTTT
CASSLGGSSYNSPLHF
>.|TRBV6-1|TRBJ1-2|TRBD1
TGTGCCAGCAGTGAGCGGGACAGGGCTGACTATGGCTACACCTTC
CASSERDRADYGYTF
>.|TRBV19|TRBJ1-5|TRBD1
TGTGCCAGTAGTTCCCGGGACAGGGGATCCGGCAATCAGCCCCAGCATTTT
CASSSRDRGSGNQPQHF
>.|TRBV9|TRBJ2-3|.
TGTGCCAGCAGCGTAGGCAGGGGAAGTCTCACAGATACGCAGTATTTT
CASSVGRGSLTDTQYF
>.|TRBV9|TRBJ2-3|TRBD1
TGTGCCAGCAGCGCAGGGACAGGGGTGGATACGCAGTATTTT
CASSAGTGVDTQYF
>.|TRBV18|TRBJ1-4|.
TGTGCCAGCTCACCGGGCCGTAATGAAAAACTGTTTTTT
CASSPGRNEKLFF
>.|TRBV20-1|TRBJ1-2|TRBD1
TGCAGTGCTTACGACAGGGCTGGCTACACCTTC
CSAYDRAGYTF
>.|TRBV7-9|TRBJ2-1|TRBD1
TGTGTCAGCAGCGTGGGACAGGGATATGAGCAGTTCTTC
CVSSVGQGYEQFF
>.|TRBV28|TRBJ1-1|TRBD1
TGTGCCAGCAGTTCGGGGAGCAGGGGGCAGGGCACTGAAGCTTTCTTT
CASSSGSRGQGTEAFF
>.|TRBV4-3|TRBJ2-7|TRBD2
TGCGCCAGCAGCCAAGATCTGCTAGCGGGGGAGCCCCCCTACGAGCAGTACTTC
CASSQDLLAGEPPYEQYF
>.|TRBV6-5|TRBJ1-1|.
TGTGCCAGCAGCCGAGACAGGCCCCTGAACACTGAAGCTTTCTTT
CASSRDRPLNTEAFF
>.|TRBV6-5|TRBJ1-1|.
TGTGCCAGCAGGCTCTCGTACAACAGGGCCACTGAAGCTTTCTTT
CASRLSYNRATEAFF
>.|TRBV20-1|TRBJ1-1|TRBD1
TGCAGTGCTCGGAGACAGGGGGAGGCTTTCTTT
CSARRQGEAFF
>.|TRBV15|TRBJ2-7|.
TGTGCCACCAGCAGAGCTCAGGGGAGAACCTACGAGCAGTACTTC
CATSRAQGRTYEQYF
>once|TRBV19|TRBJ2-1|TRBD2
TGTGCCAGTAGTATACTAGCGGGGGGTACCTACAATGAGCAGTTCTTC
CASSILAGGTYNEQFF
>once|TRBV7-6|TRBJ1-1|.
TGTGCCAGCAGGTTAGGGGCTGGGAACACTGAAGCTTTCTTT
CASRLGAGNTEAFF
>few|TRBV2|TRBJ1-2|TRBD1
TGTGCCAGCAGTGGGACAGGGTTGGGCTATGGCTACACCTTC
CASSGTGLGYGYTF
>.|TRBV6-5|TRBJ1-2|.
TGTGCCAGCAGTTACGGGCAGGGAGGTGGCTACACCTTC
CASSYGQGGGYTF
>.|TRBV27|TRBJ1-6|.
TGTGCCAGCAGTCCGTGGGGCTCCAGCTCCTATAATTCACCCCTCCACTTT
CASSPWGSSSYNSPLHF